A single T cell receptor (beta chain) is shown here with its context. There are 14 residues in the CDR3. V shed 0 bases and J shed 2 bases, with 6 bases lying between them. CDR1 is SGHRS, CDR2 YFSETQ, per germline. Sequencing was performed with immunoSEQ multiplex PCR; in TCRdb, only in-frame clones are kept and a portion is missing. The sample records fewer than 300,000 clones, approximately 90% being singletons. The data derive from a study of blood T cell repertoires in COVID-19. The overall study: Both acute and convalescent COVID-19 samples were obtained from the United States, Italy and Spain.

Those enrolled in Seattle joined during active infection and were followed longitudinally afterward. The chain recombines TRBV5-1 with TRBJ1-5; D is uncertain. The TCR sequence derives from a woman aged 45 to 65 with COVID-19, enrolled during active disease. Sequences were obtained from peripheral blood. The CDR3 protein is CASSLDVGNQPQHF. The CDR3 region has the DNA TGCGCCAGCAGCTTGGATGTCGGCAATCAGCCCCAGCATTTT.